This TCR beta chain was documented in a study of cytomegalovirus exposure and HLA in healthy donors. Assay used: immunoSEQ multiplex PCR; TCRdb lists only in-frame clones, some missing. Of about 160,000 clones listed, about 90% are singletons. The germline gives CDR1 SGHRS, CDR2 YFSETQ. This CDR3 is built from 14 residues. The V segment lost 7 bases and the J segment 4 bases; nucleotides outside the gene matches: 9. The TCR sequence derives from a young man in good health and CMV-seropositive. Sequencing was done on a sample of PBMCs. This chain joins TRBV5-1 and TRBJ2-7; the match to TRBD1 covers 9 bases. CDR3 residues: CASGRDRASYEQYF. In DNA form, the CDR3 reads TGCGCCAGCGGCCGGGACAGGGCGAGTTACGAGCAGTACTTC.